This T cell receptor beta chain was captured by sequencing in a study of T cells after posttransplantation cyclophosphamide. Broader study findings: TRB overlap between skin or GI tissue T cells and blood was limited.

This clone was detected ten times or more. Its antigen is currently unknown. Produced via immunoSEQ multiplex PCR; TCRdb's table is partial and in-frame only. Observed in the sample are approximately 24,000 clones, none of them singletons. Germline assignment: CDR1 SGHAT and CDR2 FQNNGV. Trimming shortened V by 7 bases and J by 7 bases, and 19 bases separated the two germline ends. The CDR3 spans 15 residues. The J gene is TRBJ2-2, the V gene TRBV11-2; D unresolved. What was sequenced was PBMCs. The sequence was collected from a woman aged 60 to 75 in good health, CMV-negative, and a related stem cell transplant donor. The CDR3 protein is CASTDYRGLGGELFF. CDR3 sequence (DNA): TGTGCCAGCACCGATTATCGTGGGCTGGGCGGGGAGCTGTTTTTT.